This T cell receptor beta chain stems from a study of blood T cells in healthy people across ages. Study-wide background: Template switching recovered approximately one barcoded beta molecule for every two T cells.

Primed by a sample-barcoded 5' primer and a J-beta primer mix, a second PCR proceeded for roughly 6 to 12 cycles. TCRdb ran MiXCR on the 5' RACE reads and lists one entry per CDR3 protein. The sample yields around 1.7 million distinct CDR3 sequences, over 25% seen once. Study results and limitations: Naive and antigen-experienced cells were not separated, limiting conclusive comparison. Donors of long life had a larger count of naive CD4+ cells and greater diversity than aged donors. Observed TCR beta diversity per million T cells went down as age went up. This fall followed a roughly linear course with age.

Points on this clonotype: What it binds is not known.

CDR1 SNHLY and CDR2 FYNNEI come from the germline V gene. V lost 5 bases and J lost 8; bases outside the gene matches: 7. This CDR3 contains 14 residues. The source material was blood. The genes are TRBV2 and TRBJ2-1; 9 bases align to TRBD1. The receptor was derived from a woman in her twenties or thirties in good health. The chain's CDR3 is CASSPDRGYHEQFF. The CDR3 bases are TGTGCCAGCAGTCCTGACAGGGGGTACCATGAGCAGTTCTTC.